The 3 T cell receptor beta chains below come from one sample, sequenced in a study of lymphopenia after photon versus proton radiotherapy (dated by TCRdb to between 2018 and 2021). The library was obtained by the immunoSEQ multiplex PCR assay. Imported from immuneACCESS, the table was reduced by TCRdb to in-frame sequences with V and J called. These copies leave out some clones; in studies compared against another copy, an unresolved V gene accounts for under half, and the cause of the remainder is not known. The sample data list tens of thousands of clones, and approximately 88% of these were observed just once. The ten most abundant clones make up roughly 2.1% of the sample. Source: peripheral blood, taken from a patient treated with proton-based radiotherapy. These receptors were taken from a man aged 55 to 70 with pancreatic cancer.

This chain connects TRBV28 to TRBJ2-3, with a weak D call TRBD2 (6 bases). CDR1 and CDR2 from the germline V gene are MDHEN and SYDVKM. The V gene lost 2 bases and the J gene lost 2 bases, with 11 bases spanning the gap. The CDR3 runs 15 residues. As DNA, the CDR3 is TGTGCCAGCAGTTTAAGCGGGCCCTACACAGATACGCAGTATTTT. Translating it yields CASSLSGPYTDTQYF.

The rearrangement joins TRBV28 to TRBJ1-1; TRBD1 aligns across 8 bases. V shed 7 bases, J shed 9 bases, and the junction held 4 bases outside the gene matches. The CDR3 length is 11 residues. The V gene's germline CDR1 is MDHEN and CDR2 SYDVKM. This CDR3 is CASTQGAQAFF. For the CDR3, the DNA is TGTGCCAGCACGCAGGGGGCTCAAGCTTTCTTT.

The chain combines TRBV29-1 with TRBJ2-5; 7 bases map to TRBD2. CDR1 and CDR2 from the germline V gene are SQVTM and ANQGSEA. This CDR3 spans 14 amino acids. V gave up 0 bases and J gave up 7 bases; unmatched junction bases: 8. The CDR3 DNA is TGCAGCGTTGAAGATGGGGGAGGGTCGGGGACCCAGTACTTC. The encoded protein is CSVEDGGGSGTQYF. Using reference TRBV29-1 and TRBJ2-5 for the parts outside the CDR3, the full variable domain is SAVISQKPSRDICQRGTSLTIQCQVDSQVTMMFWYRQQPGQSLTLIATANQGSEATYESGFVIDKFPISRPNLTFSTLTVSNMSPEDSSIYLCSVEDGGGSGTQYFGPGTRLLVL.